This TCR beta chain was obtained from a study of blood T cell repertoires in COVID-19 (TCRdb year 2020). Background on the whole study: Collaborator samples came from the United States, Italy and Spain and covered acute and convalescent phases of COVID-19. The sample metadata nearly always contained a de-identified subject ID, COVID-19 status, age in years and sex. The samples were drawn from the first 160 participants of the ongoing ImmuneRACE study and from over a thousand subjects provided by 6 global collaborators. The material from the prospective study consisted of cDNA or gDNA derived from T cells, B-cell-depleted T cells, or PBMCs. The repertoires were made available in a free public database intended to serve as a resource for research on the immune response to SARS-CoV-2. HLA class I and class II types, where available, came from metadata supplied by the sample provider rather than from assay-based typing. Subjects who had been exposed to COVID-19, were actively infected with it, or had recovered from it provided the deeply sampled blood TCRbeta repertoires that made up the dataset.

The paper as a whole reports these results and caveats: The quantity of clinical and demographic metadata differed by source and by participant and was supplied without curation.

Enrolling through a virtual design, the prospective study's participants ranged in age from about 18 to 89 years and lived across roughly 24 United States geographic areas. In the prospective study, participants were assigned to cohorts based on the clinical history participants reported in a screening survey and a study questionnaire. Mobile phlebotomists in the prospective study collected whole blood, serum and a nasopharyngeal or oropharyngeal swab from every participant. Prospective study participants could optionally give additional blood draws and questionnaires over a roughly two-month period. Blood samples from the prospective study were shipped frozen or at room temperature prior to DNA extraction. The CDR3 covers 18 residues, taking in both the cysteine and the phenylalanine. Of all the DNA, just the CDR3 is kept, 54 bases in frame from base 1. The junction shows trimming of 5 bases on V and 6 bases on J, and the gene matches do not reach 18 bases of it. The germline V gene yields KGHSH for CDR1 and LQKENI for CDR2.

With regard to this clone: The clone's antigen remains unknown. Base quality data are lacking; no much larger clone is found one base away.

The immunoSEQ Assay, a bias-controlled multiplex PCR, was used to amplify TCRbeta CDR3 regions from genomic DNA. The original pipeline was this. Nucleated cell counts per sample were estimated from amplification of reference gene primers within the assay. To quantify the absolute abundance of each unique TCRbeta CDR3 rearrangement, sequence reads were collapsed and filtered. For each sample, productive Simpson clonality was calculated by taking the square root of Simpson's diversity index across productive rearrangements. TCRdb took over this immuneACCESS table, retaining in-frame rearrangements with V and J assigned. Such tables are incomplete; in checked studies, under half of the missing clones stem from an unresolved V gene, and the remainder is unexplained. V and J calls and clone size are copied from that table; D and trimming were computed from the DNA. This sample gives about 250,000 clones in total; roughly 85% of them show up just once. Of the sample, approximately 9.1% is held by the ten largest clones.

The TCR comes from a woman in her fifties or sixties with acute COVID-19. The V and J segments used are TRBV18 and TRBJ1-3, with TRBD1 identical over 8 junction bases. Source material: PBMCs or T cells enriched from blood (not recorded which). The CDR3 here reads CASSTEPPGQGNANTIYF. The DNA sequence is TGTGCCAGCTCAACCGAGCCCCCAGGACAGGGAAACGCAAACACCATATATTTT.